This T cell receptor beta chain was retrieved from a study of monozygotic twins with inflammatory bowel disease. Eight separate reactions per sample yielded the cDNA. TCRdb processed the 5' RACE reads again and assigns one entry to each CDR3 protein, with no DNA. The sample data list about 440,000 distinct CDR3 sequences. This CDR3 contains 15 residues. The sample taken for sequencing was blood. V and J are TRBV12-3 or TRBV12-4 and TRBJ1-5; TCRdb lists TRBD1, though no DNA is available to test this call. This clonotype was obtained from a human donor with ulcerative colitis or Crohn's disease, or a healthy co-twin of an affected twin (not recorded which). The CDR3 here is CASAFSGPGNQPQHF.